The present T cell receptor beta chain was sequenced within a study of early T cells in non-severe SARS-CoV-2 infection. Study results and caveats: In VDJdb matching, anti-spike CD8 responses were favored while private and CD4 specificities went missing.

This clonotype was observed a few times. Its matching antigen is unknown. Germline V gene data show CDR1 as SGHRS and CDR2 as YFSETQ. The CDR3 is made up of 14 amino acids. V gave up 4 bases and J gave up 6 bases, with 13 bases separating them. Using its own MiXCR run on the 5' RACE reads, TCRdb lists one record per CDR3 protein. The data show tens of thousands of distinct CDR3 sequences, under 15% seen once. The sample taken for sequencing was whole blood. This receptor was identified in an adult who was a healthcare worker with PCR-confirmed SARS-CoV-2 infection or an uninfected control (not recorded which). The chain joins TRBV5-1 to TRBJ2-2, with D hard to call. Here the CDR3 DNA reads TGCGCCAGCAGCCCCTTACAGTCCCCCGGGGAGCTGTTTTTT. Its protein is CASSPLQSPGELFF.